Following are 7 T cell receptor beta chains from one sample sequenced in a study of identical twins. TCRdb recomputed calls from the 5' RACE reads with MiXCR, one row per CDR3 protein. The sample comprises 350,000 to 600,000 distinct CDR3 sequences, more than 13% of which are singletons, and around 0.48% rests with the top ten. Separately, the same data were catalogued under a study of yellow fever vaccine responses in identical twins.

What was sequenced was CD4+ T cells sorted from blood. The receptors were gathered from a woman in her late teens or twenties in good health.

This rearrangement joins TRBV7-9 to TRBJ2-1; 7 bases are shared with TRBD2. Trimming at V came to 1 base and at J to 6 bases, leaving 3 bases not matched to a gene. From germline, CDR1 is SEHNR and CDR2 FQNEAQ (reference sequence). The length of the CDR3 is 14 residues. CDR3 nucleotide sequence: TGTGCCAGCAGCTTAGTCGGGAGGTCCAATGAGCAGTTCTTC. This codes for CASSLVGRSNEQFF.

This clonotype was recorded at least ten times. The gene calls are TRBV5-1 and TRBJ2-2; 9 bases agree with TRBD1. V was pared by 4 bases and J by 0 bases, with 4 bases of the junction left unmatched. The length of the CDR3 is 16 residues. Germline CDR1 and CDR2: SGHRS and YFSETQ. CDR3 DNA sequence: TGCGCCAGCAGCGGGACAGGGTCGTCGAACACCGGGGAGCTGTTTTTT. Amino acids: CASSGTGSSNTGELFF.

The CDR3 DNA reads TGTGCCAGCAGTTATTCCCCTGGGTATGAGCAGTTCTTC. This translates into CASSYSPGYEQFF. The chain is built from TRBV6-5 and TRBJ2-1, with D unclear. V was shortened by 3 bases and J by 8 bases, with 11 bases between the two germline ends. This CDR3 is built from 13 residues. Germline V gene data show CDR1 as MNHEY and CDR2 as SVGAGI.

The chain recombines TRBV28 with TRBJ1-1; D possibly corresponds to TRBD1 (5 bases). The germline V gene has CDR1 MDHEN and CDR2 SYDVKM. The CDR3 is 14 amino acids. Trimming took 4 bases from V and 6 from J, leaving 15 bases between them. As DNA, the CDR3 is TGTGCCAGCAGTTCCATCCCAGGGATCTCTGAAGCTTTCTTT. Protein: CASSSIPGISEAFF.

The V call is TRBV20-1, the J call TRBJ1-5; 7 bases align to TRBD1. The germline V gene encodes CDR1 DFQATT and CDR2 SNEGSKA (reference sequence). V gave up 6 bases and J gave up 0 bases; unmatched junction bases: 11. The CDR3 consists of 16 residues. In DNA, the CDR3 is TGCAGTGCCTACTCCGGGACAGCATATAGCAATCAGCCCCAGCATTTT. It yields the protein CSAYSGTAYSNQPQHF.

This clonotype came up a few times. DNA for the CDR3: TGCGCCAGCAGCCGGGACGGTGAAGCTTTCTTT. Translated: CASSRDGEAFF. This chain uses TRBV5-1 with TRBJ1-1; perhaps TRBD1 as D (5 bases). CDR3 size: 11 residues. V lost 4 bases to trimming and J lost 7 bases, with 8 bases between them. CDR1 SGHRS and CDR2 YFSETQ come from the germline V gene.

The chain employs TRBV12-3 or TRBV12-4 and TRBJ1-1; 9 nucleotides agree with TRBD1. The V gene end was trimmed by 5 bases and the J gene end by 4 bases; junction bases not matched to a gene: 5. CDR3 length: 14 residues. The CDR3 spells CASSGGQGLTEAFF. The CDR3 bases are TGTGCCAGCAGTGGAGGACAGGGGCTCACTGAAGCTTTCTTT.